This is a list of T cell receptor beta chains from one sample in a study of cytomegalovirus exposure and HLA in healthy donors. Sequencing used immunoSEQ multiplex PCR; TCRdb keeps in-frame clones, though not all of them. The top ten clones hold approximately 1.2% of a sample with around 60,000 clones, almost 97% of them seen once. Input material: PBMCs. Receptor source: a woman aged 18-30 years in good health and CMV-seronegative. Both conserved end residues are trimmed from each CDR3.

>14|TRBV5-6|TRBJ1-2
ASSLGTGGSWYGYT
>13|TRBV28|TRBJ2-7
ASMPHRGGVYEQY
>15|TRBV25-1|TRBJ2-7
ASSAEGGGRGLYEQY
>11|TRBV30|TRBJ2-7
AWSRDRGYEQY
>12|TRBV4-3|TRBJ1-1
ASSQVGGARDAF
>11|TRBV2|TRBJ1-5
ASRRYGVQPQH
>14|TRBV4-2|TRBJ1-1
ASSQITGGWDTEAF
>11|TRBV9|TRBJ1-1
ASSVGGRTEAF
>12|TRBV19|TRBJ2-1
ASSIRAPGVEQF
>13|TRBV28|TRBJ2-1
ASSFLVAEYNEQF
>12|TRBV5-1|TRBJ1-5
ASTPGPGGQPQH
>13|TRBV7-9|TRBJ2-7
ASSFGREDAYEQY
>10|TRBV27|TRBJ2-7
ASSYSGSEQY
>10|TRBV28|TRBJ2-5
ASSPGAETQY
>14|TRBV7-2|TRBJ2-3
ASSLVAGGPADTQY
>11|TRBV29-1|TRBJ2-5
SVNRDSQETQY
>12|TRBV5-1|TRBJ2-5
ASSGGAEQETQY
>11|TRBV25-1|TRBJ1-3
ASSDSSRNTIY
>12|TRBV7-2|TRBJ1-2
ASSLGQGGYGYT
>14|TRBV23-1|TRBJ1-2
ASSPNRGGAGYGYT
>14|TRBV19|TRBJ2-4
ASSPRPGGQRNIQY
>13|TRBV5-4|TRBJ2-2
ASSLDRGRTGELF
>14|TRBV28|TRBJ1-2
ASSLSNRVSDYGYT
>14|TRBV5-1|TRBJ2-3
ASSLAVAGSTDTQY
>10|TRBV28|TRBJ2-7
ASTGGPYEQY
>9|TRBV7-9|TRBJ2-7
ASSPRYEQY
>15|TRBV28|TRBJ2-6
ASSTGDRGSGANVLT
>14|TRBV6-4|TRBJ2-7
ASSDTGLAGPYEQY
>13|TRBV13|TRBJ2-7
ASSSLAGGIYEQY